These 25 T cell receptor beta chains came from one sample sequenced in a study of response to subunit inactivated influenza vaccine. One entry per CDR3 protein results from TCRdb running MiXCR on the RT-PCR reads. The profile shows hundreds of thousands of distinct CDR3 sequences, 15% to 18% of them singletons. This specimen consisted of PBMCs from blood, obtained 11 to 12 days after vaccination. Source of these receptors: a man aged 45-65 years who received an inactivated influenza vaccine.

The chain combines TRBV20-1 with TRBJ2-7; 8 positions agree with TRBD2. Germline lookup yields CDR1 DFQATT and CDR2 SNEGSKA (reference sequence). With 4 bases clipped from V and 0 bases from J, the junction kept 11 bases outside the gene matches. This CDR3 is built from 16 residues. The chain's CDR3 is CSAKIGLAGRSYEQYF. The CDR3 nucleotides are TGCAGTGCTAAGATTGGACTAGCTGGTCGCTCCTACGAGCAGTACTTC.

A few counts support this clonotype. The junction shows a germline mismatch at one end, possibly a read error. CDR3 sequence: CASSPTGAYQAQHF. CDR3 coding DNA: TGTGCCAGCAGCCCGACAGGAGCCTATCAGGCCCAGCATTTT. V gene TRBV7-9 combines with J gene TRBJ1-5, with a tentative D call TRBD1 (6 bases). This CDR3 is 14 amino acids long. Per germline, CDR1 SEHNR and CDR2 FQNEAQ (reference sequence).

The rearrangement joins TRBV14 to TRBJ2-7, with TRBD2 identical over 7 bases. The CDR3 extends over 15 amino acids. Germline CDR1 and CDR2: SGHDN and FVKESK. With 5 bases clipped from V and 4 bases from J, the junction kept 11 bases outside the gene matches. CDR3 sequence (DNA): TGTGCCAGCAGCTTCGGAGGACTAGGCCGGTACGAGCAGTACTTC. Translation gives CASSFGGLGRYEQYF.

The chain combines TRBV18 with TRBJ2-7, with 9 bases identical to TRBD1. This CDR3 spans 14 amino acids. Germline trimming cut 4 bases from V and 3 bases from J; bases unmatched to any gene: 4. Germline lookup yields CDR1 KGHSH and CDR2 LQKENI. CDR3 in amino acids: CASSRDRVNYEQYF. The CDR3 DNA reads TGTGCCAGCTCACGGGACAGGGTCAACTACGAGCAGTACTTC.

This clonotype showed up just a few times. The rearrangement uses TRBV29-1 and TRBJ2-1; TRBD2 aligns across 11 bases. Trimming took 5 bases from V and 8 from J; bases not matched to a gene: 14. CDR1 and CDR2 from the germline V gene are SQVTM and ANQGSEA. The CDR3 loop spans 16 amino acids. In DNA form, the CDR3 reads TGCAGCGTTTCCTTCACTAGCGGGGGCGCATTCGATGAGCAGTTCTTC. This translates into CSVSFTSGGAFDEQFF.

This clonotype showed up just a few times. This rearrangement joins TRBV7-8 to TRBJ2-1; the D is unclear. Germline CDR1 and CDR2: SGHVS and FQNEAQ. The V gene lost 4 bases and the J gene lost 0 bases, with 22 bases spanning the gap. This CDR3 region has 19 residues. In DNA form, the CDR3 reads TGTGCCAGCAGCTCACCCTCCCTCGAGCAGTTGAGCTCCTACAATGAGCAGTTCTTC. Amino acids: CASSSPSLEQLSSYNEQFF.

This clonotype was counted between two and nine times. V is TRBV7-9 and J is TRBJ2-3; D possibly corresponds to TRBD2 (5 bases). V lost 5 bases and J 0 bases, leaving 15 bases between the germline ends. The CDR3 extends over 16 amino acids. The germline V gene encodes CDR1 SEHNR and CDR2 FQNEAQ (reference sequence). CDR3 loop: CASSALARTSTDTQYF. CDR3 DNA: TGTGCCAGCAGCGCGCTAGCTAGGACGAGCACAGATACGCAGTATTTT. Filled out from reference TRBV7-9 and TRBJ2-3, the complete variable domain reads DTGVSQNPRHKITKRGQNVTFRCDPISEHNRLYWYRQTLGQGPEFLTYFQNEAQLEKSRLLSDRFSAERPKGSFSTLEIQRTEQGDSAMYLCASSALARTSTDTQYFGPGTRLTVL.

There are many counts of this clonotype. This rearrangement joins TRBV12-3 or TRBV12-4 to TRBJ2-5, with D hard to call. The CDR3 runs to 14 residues. Trimming removed 6 bases at V and 2 bases at J, with 13 bases between. In DNA, the CDR3 is TGTGCCAGCAGCCCTGGCTTGGGACAAGAGACCCAGTACTTC. Translated: CASSPGLGQETQYF.

CDR3 nucleotide sequence: TGTGCCAGCAGCAAAACAGGGGGCCTGGGTAGTAGCAATCAGCCCCAGCATTTT. It codes for CASSKTGGLGSSNQPQHF. V and J are TRBV6-5 and TRBJ1-5; 9 bases match TRBD1. V dropped 6 bases and J dropped 0; count of bases not matched to a gene: 12. Germline V CDR1 and CDR2: MNHEY, SVGAGI. CDR3 length: 18 residues.

This clonotype was picked up a small number of times. This chain joins TRBV27 and TRBJ2-2; a weak D match, TRBD2 (6 bases). Germline V lookup: CDR1 MNHEY, CDR2 SMNVEV (reference sequence). V was shortened by 1 base and J by 1 base, with 7 bases between the two germline ends. This CDR3 comprises 15 residues. CDR3 coding DNA: TGTGCCAGCAGTTTATACGGGGGGAACACCGGGGAGCTGTTTTTT. Protein product: CASSLYGGNTGELFF.

The CDR3 DNA follows: TGTGCCAGCAGCTTAGGAGGACAGGCTCGGACCCAGTACTTC. Its protein is CASSLGGQARTQYF. The chain uses TRBV11-3 and TRBJ2-5; 7 nucleotides match TRBD1. This CDR3 is built from 14 residues. V was clipped by 1 base and J by 7 bases; unmatched bases: 6. Germline V gives CDR1 SGHNT, CDR2 YENEEA.

This chain uses TRBV6-2 or TRBV6-3 with TRBJ2-5; TRBD2 matches at 14 bases. Per germline, CDR1 MNHEY and CDR2 SVGEGT. V dropped 0 bases and J dropped 2; count of bases not matched to a gene: 5. This CDR3 is 18 amino acids long. CDR3: CASSYSRLAGGTQETQYF. The CDR3 DNA reads as TGTGCCAGCAGTTACTCGAGACTAGCGGGGGGGACTCAAGAGACCCAGTACTTC.

This clonotype was picked up a small number of times. This sequence joins TRBV11-3 and TRBJ2-4; D may be TRBD2 (6 bases). CDR1 and CDR2 (germline): SGHNT, YENEEA. The CDR3 has 15 amino acids. V shed 5 bases and J shed 6 bases, with 17 bases lying between them. As DNA, the CDR3 is TGTGCCAGCAGCCTAACTAGCAACTACGGAAACATTCAGTACTTC. Its translation: CASSLTSNYGNIQYF.

The sample holds a few counts of this clonotype. The rearrangement joins TRBV29-1 to TRBJ1-2; tentative D call: TRBD1 (5 bases). Trimming shortened V by 4 bases and J by 8 bases, and 11 bases separated the two germline ends. CDR1 is SQVTM, CDR2 ANQGSEA, per germline. The CDR3 covers 11 residues. CDR3 amino acids: CSVGGAEGYTF. CDR3 sequence (DNA): TGCAGCGTTGGCGGGGCTGAGGGCTACACCTTC.

The V call is TRBV6-2 or TRBV6-3, the J call TRBJ1-5; D may be TRBD1 (5 bases). The germline gives CDR1 MNHEY, CDR2 SVGEGT. CDR3 length: 15 amino acids. The V end was cut by 2 bases, the J end by 4 bases, with 12 bases between. CDR3 sequence reads: CASSYGGAGNQPQHF. CDR3 bases: TGTGCCAGCAGTTACGGCGGGGCAGGTAATCAGCCCCAGCATTTT.

This clonotype was found a few times. V is TRBV20-1 and J is TRBJ2-1, with D possibly TRBD2 on 6 matching bases. V lost 1 base and J lost 0, with 10 bases in between. This CDR3 region has 15 residues. Germline assignment: CDR1 DFQATT and CDR2 SNEGSKA (reference sequence). CDR3 sequence (DNA): TGCAGTGCTAGAGCGGGACTGAACTCCTACAATGAGCAGTTCTTC. The encoded protein is CSARAGLNSYNEQFF.

This clonotype was detected many times. The chain links TRBV20-1 to TRBJ1-1; TRBD1 agrees at 8 bases. Trimming removed 2 bases from V and 1 base from J; junction bases left unmatched: 6. This CDR3 is built from 15 residues. Germline V gives CDR1 DFQATT, CDR2 SNEGSKA (reference sequence). This CDR3 reads CSARPRGQANTEAFF. The DNA for the CDR3 is TGCAGTGCTAGACCGCGGGGACAGGCGAACACTGAAGCTTTCTTT.

This clonotype was found many times. The chain couples TRBV10-3 to TRBJ2-7; D may be TRBD1 (5 bases). The CDR3 extends over 15 amino acids. Germline-derived CDR1 and CDR2 are ENHRY and SYGVKD. The V and J ends lost 3 bases and 2 bases respectively, with 14 bases between them. The chain's CDR3 is CAISDPGRAAYEQYF. The CDR3 nucleotides read TGTGCCATCAGTGATCCGGGCAGGGCGGCCTACGAGCAGTACTTC.

Only a few counts were recorded for this clonotype. J is TRBJ1-2 and V is TRBV29-1; D uncertain. The germline CDR1 and CDR2 sequences are SQVTM and ANQGSEA. CDR3 length: 13 amino acids. Trimming stripped 5 bases from V and 4 bases from J, with 14 bases between. DNA of the CDR3: TGCAGCGTTTCTATCCGGTCGCCCTATGGCTACACCTTC. Amino acid sequence: CSVSIRSPYGYTF.

This chain connects TRBV5-5 to TRBJ1-2, with D possibly matching TRBD1 (5 bases). The CDR3 consists of 13 residues. The germline V gene encodes CDR1 SGHKS and CDR2 YYEKEE (reference sequence). V was shortened by 6 bases and J by 4 bases, with 13 bases between the two germline ends. CDR3 DNA sequence: TGTGCCAGCACTATTACAGGTCTCTATGGCTACACCTTC. Protein sequence: CASTITGLYGYTF.

A few counts support this clonotype. The chain is built from TRBV6-5 and TRBJ1-6; D ambiguous. V was shortened by 0 bases and J by 10 bases, with 13 bases between the two germline ends. The CDR3 consists of 15 residues. Germline V lookup: CDR1 MNHEY, CDR2 SVGAGI. CDR3 sequence reads: CASSYSGWVESPLHF. In DNA form, the CDR3 reads TGTGCCAGCAGTTACTCGGGTTGGGTAGAATCACCCCTCCACTTT.

The chain recombines TRBV4-1 with TRBJ2-5, with a weak D call TRBD1 (5 bases). V was cut by 0 bases and J by 1 base, with 9 bases left in between. CDR1 is MGHRA and CDR2 is YSYEKL in the germline V gene. The length of the CDR3 is 15 residues. The CDR3 spells CASSQDLGPQETQYF. The CDR3 coding sequence is TGCGCCAGCAGCCAAGATCTGGGGCCCCAAGAGACCCAGTACTTC.

V is TRBV7-2 and J is TRBJ1-1, with TRBD1 matching over 7 bases. Germline V gene data show CDR1 as SGHTA and CDR2 as FQGNSA. V gave up 5 bases and J gave up 8 bases; unmatched junction bases: 8. The CDR3 totals 13 residues. CDR3 DNA: TGTGCCAGCAGCACGGACAGGCAATCCGAAGCTTTCTTT. Translation: CASSTDRQSEAFF.

V usage is TRBV20-1 and J usage is TRBJ2-2, with 10 bases fitting TRBD1. V dropped 8 bases and J dropped 7; count of bases not matched to a gene: 7. Germline-derived CDR1 and CDR2 are DFQATT and SNEGSKA (reference sequence). The CDR3 has 13 amino acids. The CDR3 region is CSQRQGAGGELFF. CDR3 nucleotides: TGCAGTCAGCGACAGGGGGCGGGCGGGGAGCTGTTTTTT.

This clonotype was detected many times. This chain links TRBV7-2 with TRBJ2-3, with 10 bases fitting TRBD2. Germline CDR1 SGHTA, CDR2 FQGNSA. The CDR3 loop spans 16 amino acids. V shed 5 bases and J 6 bases; nucleotides not matched to a gene: 11. The CDR3: CASSPRASGSGDTQYF. As DNA, the CDR3 is TGTGCCAGCAGCCCCCGTGCTAGCGGGAGTGGGGATACGCAGTATTTT.